This T cell receptor beta chain came from a study of OX40 agonist ivuxolimab in advanced cancers. As for the study in general: Age averaged about 60 years (range about 20 to 80), and roughly 80% were male.

Assay used: immunoSEQ multiplex PCR; TCRdb lists only in-frame clones, some missing. This table has roughly 70,000 clones, around 84% appearing once. This clone occurred a few times. Prior autoimmune disease or systemic immunosuppression barred patients. The receptor was isolated from an adult with an advanced solid tumor such as melanoma, head and neck, liver or kidney cancer. The specimen was CD4+ or CD8+ T cells sorted from blood, collected in a trial of the OX40 agonist ivuxolimab.

Here the CDR3 reads CASSSRGGDTQYF. DNA of the CDR3: TGTGCCAGCAGCTCAAGGGGCGGTGATACGCAGTATTTT. J is TRBJ2-3 and V is TRBV7-7, with D perhaps matching TRBD1 (5 bases). V was cut by 4 bases and J by 6 bases, with 11 bases left in between. CDR3 length equals 13 residues. Germline assignment: CDR1 SSHAT and CDR2 FNYEAQ (reference sequence).